A single sample gave rise to the 10 T cell receptor beta chains below, sequenced in a study of tumour-infiltrating T cells in Burkitt lymphoma. TCRdb keeps only in-frame clones here, not all; method: immunoSEQ multiplex PCR. The sample holds approximately 2,100 clones, 13% seen once. The sequenced sample was tumor tissue. These receptors came from a human donor with Burkitt lymphoma.

This clone has a handful of counts. V is TRBV25-1 and J is TRBJ1-2; D is perhaps TRBD1 (6 bases). Germline lookup yields CDR1 MGHDK and CDR2 SYGVNS. V lost 10 bases, J lost 8 bases, and 23 bases lay in between. The CDR3 totals 14 residues. CDR3 region: CATSGQFLFEGYTF. In nucleotides, the CDR3 is TGTGCCACCAGCGGACAGTTTCTCTTTGAAGGCTACACCTTC.

This clone was seen a handful of times. V usage is TRBV4-1 and J usage is TRBJ1-1; D perhaps matches TRBD1 (5 bases). CDR1 is MGHRA, CDR2 YSYEKL, per germline. With 0 bases removed from V and 0 bases from J, the gap between germline ends came to 20 bases. The CDR3 is 19 residues long. CDR3 sequence (DNA): TGCGCCAGCAGCCAAGAAGTCTTGGCAGGGCCTGTCATGAACACTGAAGCTTTCTTT. This sequence encodes CASSQEVLAGPVMNTEAFF.

The V and J genes are TRBV6-1 and TRBJ1-2; TRBD1 matches at 10 bases. The V and J ends lost 1 base and 9 bases, in that order; junction bases with no gene match: 11. This CDR3 is 16 amino acids long. Germline V lookup: CDR1 MNHNS, CDR2 SASEGT. The CDR3 DNA sequence: TGTGCCAGCAGTGAAGACTTTCGACAGGGGGCTTATAGCTACACCTTC. Protein product: CASSEDFRQGAYSYTF.

This clone turned up a few times. V usage is TRBV19 and J usage is TRBJ1-1, with D maybe TRBD1 (6 bases). The CDR3 sequence is 14 residues long. Germline V gene sequence: CDR1 LNHDA, CDR2 SQIVND (reference sequence). Trimming removed 8 bases at V and 5 bases at J, with 18 bases between. CDR3 coding DNA: TGTGCCAGTTTACAGGGCGCGTCCCGGACTGAAGCTTTCTTT. The encoded protein is CASLQGASRTEAFF.

The chain has TRBV5-1 and TRBJ2-1; D could derive from TRBD1 or TRBD2 (5 bases each). With 4 bases removed from V and 7 bases from J, the gap between germline ends came to 15 bases. CDR1 and CDR2 (germline): SGHRS, YFSETQ. The CDR3 runs 14 residues. The CDR3 region is CASSLDRGVNEQFF. CDR3 DNA: TGCGCCAGCAGCCTAGACCGAGGGGTGAATGAGCAGTTCTTC. Supplemented by reference TRBV5-1 and TRBJ2-1, the full variable domain reads KAGVTQTPRYLIKTRGQQVTLSCSPISGHRSVSWYQQTPGQGLQFLFEYFSETQRNKGNFPGRFSGRQFSNSRSEMNVSTLELGDSALYLCASSLDRGVNEQFFGPGTRLTVL.

This clone was observed a few times. V is TRBV19 and J is TRBJ1-4, with D possibly being TRBD1 (5 bases). Deletions cut 3 bases from V and 8 bases from J, with 13 bases between. The CDR3 is 14 residues long. Germline values: CDR1 LNHDA, CDR2 SQIVND (reference sequence). CDR3 sequence reads: CASSIAAGVEKLFF. DNA of the CDR3: TGTGCCAGTAGTATTGCTGCGGGGGTGGAAAAACTGTTTTTT. Supplemented by reference TRBV19 and TRBJ1-4, the full variable domain reads DGGITQSPKYLFRKEGQNVTLSCEQNLNHDAMYWYRQDPGQGLRLIYYSQIVNDFQKGDIAEGYSVSREKKESFPLTVTSAQKNPTAFYLCASSIAAGVEKLFFGSGTQLSVL.

This clone turned up a few times. The genes are TRBV4-1 and TRBJ1-6, with a possible D match to TRBD1 (5 bases). Germline V gene lookup returns CDR1 MGHRA and CDR2 YSYEKL. The CDR3 totals 16 residues. Deletions cut 0 bases from V and 10 bases from J, with 16 bases between. The CDR3 spells CASSQDSGGIGSPLHF. The CDR3 nucleotides read TGCGCCAGCAGCCAAGATTCGGGGGGAATAGGATCACCCCTCCACTTT.

This chain joins TRBV23-1 and TRBJ1-2, with a tentative D call TRBD1 (6 bases). TRBV23-1 is an ORF for which the function is uncertain. V dropped 6 bases and J dropped 9 bases, with 23 bases sitting between them. There are 15 residues in the CDR3. The CDR3 region is CASRDGGRRLWSYTF. Written as DNA, the CDR3 is TGCGCCAGCAGGGATGGGGGGCGAAGGTTATGGAGCTACACCTTC.

The chain employs TRBV2 and TRBJ2-7; no definite D call. The CDR3 is 12 residues long. CDR1 SNHLY and CDR2 FYNNEI come from the germline V gene. The V end lost 5 bases, the J end lost 3 bases, and 8 bases lay between the germline ends. CDR3: CASSYSSYEQYF. The DNA of the CDR3 is TGTGCCAGCAGTTATAGCAGCTACGAGCAGTACTTC.

CDR3 coding DNA: TGTGCCAGCAGTTACAGACTTAACACTGAAGCTTTCTTT. Protein product: CASSYRLNTEAFF. The chain recombines TRBV6-6 with TRBJ1-1; D ambiguous. CDR1 is MNHNY, CDR2 SVGAGI, per germline (reference sequence). The CDR3 has 13 amino acids. Trimming shortened V by 2 bases and J by 2 bases, and 6 bases separated the two germline ends.